This entry lists 23 T cell receptor beta chains sequenced from one sample in a study of CD4 T cell repertoires in COVID-19. Clones were read by immunoSEQ multiplex PCR, and TCRdb kept only the in-frame ones, dropping some. Altogether 6,500 to 8,500 clones are present, around 80% being singletons, with the ten largest covering about 2.1%. No culture step preceded sequencing of the ex vivo isolated memory T cells. The source was effector memory CD4+ T cells from blood, collected before the COVID-19 pandemic. The source of these receptors is a human donor who had COVID-19.

V and J are TRBV30 and TRBJ1-1; D ambiguous. Trimming stripped 0 bases from V and 6 bases from J, with 8 bases between. The V gene's germline CDR1 is GTSNPN and CDR2 SVGIG (reference sequence). The CDR3 contains 12 residues. CDR3 loop: CAWSVVRAEAFF. The CDR3 region has the DNA TGTGCCTGGAGTGTAGTGAGGGCTGAAGCTTTCTTT.

The chain links TRBV27 to TRBJ2-6; the match to TRBD1 covers 9 bases. The CDR3 length is 15 residues. V lost 4 bases and J lost 12; bases outside the gene matches: 10. CDR1 and CDR2 from the germline V gene are MNHEY and SMNVEV (reference sequence). The CDR3 spells CASSSPGQGVLVLTF. CDR3 DNA: TGTGCCAGCAGTTCCCCGGGACAGGGCGTTCTCGTCCTGACTTTC. Drawing the rest from reference TRBV27 and TRBJ2-6, the complete variable domain is EAQVTQNPRYLITVTGKKLTVTCSQNMNHEYMSWYRQDPGLGLRQIYYSMNVEVTDKGDVPEGYKVSRKEKRNFPLILESPSPNQTSLYFCASSSPGQGVLVLTFGAGSRLTVL.

This clone was observed a single time. The rearrangement joins TRBV18 to TRBJ2-7; tentative D call: TRBD1 (5 bases). Per the germline V gene, CDR1 is KGHSH and CDR2 is LQKENI. Trimming cost V 3 bases and J 6 bases, with 12 bases left between them. The CDR3 loop spans 13 amino acids. The CDR3 reads CASSPSGLGEQYF. The CDR3 coding sequence is TGTGCCAGCTCACCCTCAGGGTTGGGCGAGCAGTACTTC. Complete variable domain (other parts from reference TRBV18 and TRBJ2-7): NAGVMQNPRHLVRRRGQEARLRCSPMKGHSHVYWYRQLPEEGLKFMVYLQKENIIDESGMPKERFSAEFPKEGPSILRIQQVVRGDSAAYFCASSPSGLGEQYFGPGTRLTVT.

The chain recombines TRBV7-2 with TRBJ1-4, with TRBD1 matching over 7 bases. The length of the CDR3 is 16 residues. CDR1 is SGHTA, CDR2 FQGNSA, per germline. The V gene end was trimmed by 5 bases and the J gene end by 5 bases; junction bases not matched to a gene: 11. The CDR3 loop reads CASSREGAGVNEKLFF. For the CDR3, the DNA is TGTGCCAGCAGCCGAGAGGGGGCAGGGGTGAATGAAAAACTGTTTTTT. The entire variable domain, with the rest obtained from reference TRBV7-2 and TRBJ1-4, is as follows: GAGVSQSPSNKVTEKGKDVELRCDPISGHTALYWYRQSLGQGLEFLIYFQGNSAPDKSGLPSDRFSAERTGGSVSTLTIQRTQQEDSAVYLCASSREGAGVNEKLFFGSGTQLSVL.

The chain recombines TRBV7-9 with TRBJ1-1, with D perhaps matching TRBD1 (5 bases). The V end lost 3 bases, the J end lost 1 base, and 9 bases lay between the germline ends. The CDR3 length is 14 residues. Germline CDR1 reads SEHNR; CDR2 reads FQNEAQ (reference sequence). The CDR3 DNA is TGTGCCAGCAGCTTCCCGGACACGAACACTGAAGCTTTCTTT. Protein product: CASSFPDTNTEAFF. The complete variable domain, with remaining parts taken from reference TRBV7-9 and TRBJ1-1, reads DTGVSQNPRHKITKRGQNVTFRCDPISEHNRLYWYRQTLGQGPEFLTYFQNEAQLEKSRLLSDRFSAERPKGSFSTLEIQRTEQGDSAMYLCASSFPDTNTEAFFGQGTRLTVV.

The rearrangement uses TRBV9 and TRBJ2-3, with D uncertain. The CDR3 runs to 14 residues. Germline assignment: CDR1 SGDLS and CDR2 YYNGEE. V was trimmed by 0 bases and J by 4 bases, leaving 9 bases between them. CDR3 in DNA: TGTGCCAGCAGCGTAGGGGCCTACTCAGATACGCAGTATTTT. The encoded protein is CASSVGAYSDTQYF.

The V gene is TRBV2, the J gene TRBJ2-2; perhaps TRBD1 as D (6 bases). Trimming shortened V by 6 bases and J by 7 bases, and 24 bases separated the two germline ends. Germline-derived CDR1 and CDR2 are SNHLY and FYNNEI. The CDR3 has 17 amino acids. CDR3 sequence reads: CASSARRSGAVGGELFF. The CDR3 DNA reads as TGTGCCAGCAGCGCCCGGAGGTCAGGGGCGGTGGGCGGGGAGCTGTTTTTT.

This clone was counted once. CDR3 sequence (DNA): TGTGCCAGTAGTATCAGTTCCAGACTCTATGGCTACACCTTC. It specifies CASSISSRLYGYTF. The gene calls are TRBV19 and TRBJ1-2; D not certain. The germline CDR1 and CDR2 sequences are LNHDA and SQIVND (reference sequence). Trimming left V 3 bases short and J 4 bases short, with 12 bases between. CDR3 length: 14 amino acids. Based on the CDR3 plus reference TRBV19 and TRBJ1-2, the full variable domain is DGGITQSPKYLFRKEGQNVTLSCEQNLNHDAMYWYRQDPGQGLRLIYYSQIVNDFQKGDIAEGYSVSREKKESFPLTVTSAQKNPTAFYLCASSISSRLYGYTFGSGTRLTVV.

The rearrangement joins TRBV10-3 to TRBJ1-3, with a tentative D call TRBD1 (5 bases). Germline CDR1 reads ENHRY; CDR2 reads SYGVKD. This CDR3 comprises 15 residues. Trimming left V 3 bases short and J 6 bases short, with 15 bases between. The CDR3 nucleotides are TGTGCCATCAGTGAAGTTAGGCAGGGTGAAAACACCATATATTTT. The encoded protein is CAISEVRQGENTIYF.

The gene calls are TRBV5-6 and TRBJ1-1; a weak D match, TRBD1 (6 bases). The V end was cut by 0 bases, the J end by 1 base, with 13 bases between. Germline values: CDR1 SGHDT, CDR2 YYEEEE. The CDR3 is 16 residues long. CDR3 sequence reads: CASSLGRGGRNTEAFF. For the CDR3, the DNA is TGTGCCAGCAGCTTGGGCAGGGGCGGGAGGAACACTGAAGCTTTCTTT.

This clone has more than one count but fewer than ten. The chain recombines TRBV18 with TRBJ2-1, with 9 nucleotides matching TRBD2. Germline V lookup: CDR1 KGHSH, CDR2 LQKENI. With V trimmed by 2 bases and J by 6 bases, 5 bases remained unmatched. The CDR3 contains 15 residues. The CDR3 DNA reads TGTGCCAGCTCACCAGAACTAGCGGGCCTCAATGAGCAGTTCTTC. Translation gives CASSPELAGLNEQFF.

The chain recombines TRBV4-2 with TRBJ2-3; the match to TRBD2 covers 16 bases. V lost 1 base, J lost 8 bases, and 3 bases stayed unmatched. CDR3 length: 16 amino acids. Germline V CDR1 and CDR2: LGHNA, YNFKEQ. The CDR3 nucleotides are TGTGCCAGCAGCCAAGTTGGGACTAGCGGGGGGGGTACGCAGTATTTT. It is translated as CASSQVGTSGGGTQYF.

The chain links TRBV6-1 to TRBJ2-5; maybe TRBD2 (5 bases). Germline CDR1 MNHNS, CDR2 SASEGT. The CDR3 extends over 13 amino acids. The ends were cut back, 9 bases at V and 3 bases at J, with 14 bases in the middle. The DNA for the CDR3 is TGTGCCAGTCTAGTTTTCGGGAAAGAGACCCAGTACTTC. The encoded protein is CASLVFGKETQYF.

The chain employs TRBV10-2 and TRBJ2-5; tentatively, D is TRBD2 (5 bases). Between the trimmed V and J ends, which lost 3 bases and 5 bases, there was a span of 16 bases. The V gene's germline CDR1 is WSHSY and CDR2 SAAADI. This CDR3 is built from 15 residues. CDR3 DNA sequence: TGCGCCAGCAGTGACTCAGGACTGTCTGTGGAGACCCAGTACTTC. This gives the protein CASSDSGLSVETQYF.

The rearrangement links TRBV7-9 to TRBJ2-2; D is undetermined. CDR1 is SEHNR and CDR2 is FQNEAQ in the germline V gene (reference sequence). The CDR3 extends over 15 amino acids. V was trimmed by 6 bases and J by 1 base, leaving 12 bases between them. CDR3 DNA sequence: TGTGCCAGCAGGCTACTGAATGTGAACACCGGGGAGCTGTTTTTT. Its protein product is CASRLLNVNTGELFF.

The J gene is TRBJ2-7, the V gene TRBV20-1; D is perhaps TRBD2 (6 bases). The V end was cut by 4 bases, the J end by 5 bases, with 9 bases between. Per germline, CDR1 DFQATT and CDR2 SNEGSKA (reference sequence). The CDR3 length is 11 residues. The CDR3 bases are TGCAGTGCTAATGCGGGGCACGAGCAGTACTTC. It translates to CSANAGHEQYF.

V is TRBV10-3 and J is TRBJ1-1; D remains ambiguous. CDR1 and CDR2 from the germline V gene are ENHRY and SYGVKD. This CDR3 region has 12 residues. With 6 bases removed from V and 3 bases from J, the gap between germline ends came to 8 bases. CDR3 protein: CAIRREDTEAFF. CDR3 DNA: TGTGCCATCAGACGGGAGGACACTGAAGCTTTCTTT.

This clone was counted only a few times. V and J are TRBV5-1 and TRBJ1-1; 9 bases are a match to TRBD1. The germline V gene encodes CDR1 SGHRS and CDR2 YFSETQ. The V segment lost 3 bases and the J segment 1 base; nucleotides outside the gene matches: 4. CDR3 size: 15 residues. CDR3: CASSSRTGENTEAFF. For the CDR3, the DNA is TGCGCCAGCAGCTCCCGGACAGGGGAGAACACTGAAGCTTTCTTT.

The genes are TRBV18 and TRBJ1-6, with 7 bases fitting TRBD1. The trim removed 3 bases at V and 5 bases at J, leaving 10 bases unmatched. The CDR3 spans 17 residues. Germline V gives CDR1 KGHSH, CDR2 LQKENI. The CDR3: CASSPLVARGNNSPLHF. The CDR3 nucleotides read TGTGCCAGCTCACCTTTGGTTGCCAGGGGGAATAATTCACCCCTCCACTTT.

This clone occurred once. V gene TRBV12-5 combines with J gene TRBJ2-5; 11 nucleotides line up with TRBD2. Per the germline V gene, CDR1 is LGHNT and CDR2 is FRNRAP. CDR3 length equals 16 residues. V dropped 2 bases and J dropped 2; count of bases not matched to a gene: 4. CDR3 sequence reads: CASGLMTSGAQETQYF. The CDR3 DNA reads TGTGCTAGTGGTTTGATGACTAGCGGGGCGCAAGAGACCCAGTACTTC.

This clone was seen only a few times. J is TRBJ1-2 and V is TRBV6-1, with TRBD1 matching 10 bases. This CDR3 region has 15 residues. J was trimmed by 8 bases and V by 1 base; bases with no gene match: 7. Germline V gives CDR1 MNHNS, CDR2 SASEGT. The DNA for the CDR3 is TGTGCCAGCAGTGAAGGGGCCGGGACAGGGGAGGGCTACACCTTC. It is translated as CASSEGAGTGEGYTF.

The chain combines TRBV2 with TRBJ2-7, with 13 bases aligning to TRBD2. The CDR3 has 17 amino acids. J gave up 0 bases and V 9 bases, and 11 bases lay outside the gene matches. Germline lookup yields CDR1 SNHLY and CDR2 FYNNEI. The CDR3 is CASLRLAGGLSSYEQYF. CDR3 nucleotide sequence: TGTGCCAGTCTAAGACTAGCGGGAGGTCTGAGCTCCTACGAGCAGTACTTC.

The rearrangement links TRBV27 to TRBJ2-1; 12 bases agree with TRBD2. Looked up from germline, CDR1 is MNHEY and CDR2 is SMNVEV (reference sequence). This CDR3 spans 18 amino acids. Losses at the gene ends were 4 bases for V and 5 bases for J; bases not matched to a gene: 12. CDR3 loop: CASSSSFATSGSNNEQFF. The CDR3 coding sequence is TGTGCCAGCAGTTCATCGTTTGCGACTAGCGGGAGCAACAATGAGCAGTTCTTC.